The clone carrying this T cell receptor beta chain was seen once. This sample was included in a study of blood T cell repertoires in COVID-19. The protocol was immunoSEQ multiplex PCR, while the TCRdb copy is restricted to in-frame clones and leaves out a portion. This table holds around 150,000 clones, roughly four fifths found once. The germline CDR1 and CDR2 sequences are LGHDT and YNNKEL (reference sequence). J was trimmed by 0 bases and V by 5 bases; bases with no gene match: 6. The CDR3 has 15 residues. The genes are TRBV3-1 (or the pseudogene TRBV3-2) and TRBJ2-7; the match to TRBD2 covers 8 bases. This clonotype was sampled from a woman of 80 years or more with acute or convalescent COVID-19. The source material was peripheral blood. CDR3 amino acids: CASSTGGAYSYEQYF. The DNA for the CDR3 is TGTGCCAGCAGCACCGGGGGGGCCTACTCCTACGAGCAGTACTTC.